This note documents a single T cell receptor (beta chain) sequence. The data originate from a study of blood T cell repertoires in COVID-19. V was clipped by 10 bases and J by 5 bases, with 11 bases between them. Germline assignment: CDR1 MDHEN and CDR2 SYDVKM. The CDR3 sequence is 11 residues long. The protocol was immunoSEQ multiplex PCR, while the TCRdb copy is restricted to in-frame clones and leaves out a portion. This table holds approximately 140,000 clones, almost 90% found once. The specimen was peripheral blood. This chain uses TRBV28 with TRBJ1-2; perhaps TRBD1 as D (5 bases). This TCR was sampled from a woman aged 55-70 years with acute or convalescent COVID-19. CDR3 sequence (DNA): TGTGCCACCAAAAGGGGTTATGGCTACACCTTC. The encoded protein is CATKRGYGYTF.